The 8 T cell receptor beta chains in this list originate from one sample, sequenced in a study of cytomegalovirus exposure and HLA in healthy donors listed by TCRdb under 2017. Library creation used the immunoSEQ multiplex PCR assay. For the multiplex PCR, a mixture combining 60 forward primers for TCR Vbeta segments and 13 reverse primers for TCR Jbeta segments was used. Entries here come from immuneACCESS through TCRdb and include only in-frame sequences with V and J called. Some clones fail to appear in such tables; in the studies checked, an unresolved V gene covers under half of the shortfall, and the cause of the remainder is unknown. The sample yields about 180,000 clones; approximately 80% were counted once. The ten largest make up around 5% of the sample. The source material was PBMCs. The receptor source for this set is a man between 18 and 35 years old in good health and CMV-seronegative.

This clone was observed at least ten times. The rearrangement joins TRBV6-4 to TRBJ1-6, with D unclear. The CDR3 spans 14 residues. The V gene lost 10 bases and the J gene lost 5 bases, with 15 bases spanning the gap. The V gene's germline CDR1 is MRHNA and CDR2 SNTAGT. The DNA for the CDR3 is TGTGCCACCCGACCCGGGTCGGATAATTCACCCCTCCACTTT. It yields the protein CATRPGSDNSPLHF.

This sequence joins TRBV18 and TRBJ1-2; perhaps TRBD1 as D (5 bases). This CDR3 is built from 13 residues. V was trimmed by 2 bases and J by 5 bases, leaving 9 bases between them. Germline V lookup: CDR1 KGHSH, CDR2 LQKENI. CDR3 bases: TGTGCCAGCTCACCAGACAGACAGTATGGCTACACCTTC. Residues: CASSPDRQYGYTF.

CDR3 in DNA: TGTGCCAGCAGCTCTCCGGGGGGCGCTGGGGCCAACGTCCTGACTTTC. Protein sequence: CASSSPGGAGANVLTF. The rearrangement joins TRBV6-6 to TRBJ2-6; D may be TRBD2 (7 bases). V gave up 6 bases and J gave up 2 bases, with 14 bases separating them. CDR1 and CDR2 (germline): MNHNY, SVGAGI (reference sequence). The CDR3 is made up of 16 amino acids.

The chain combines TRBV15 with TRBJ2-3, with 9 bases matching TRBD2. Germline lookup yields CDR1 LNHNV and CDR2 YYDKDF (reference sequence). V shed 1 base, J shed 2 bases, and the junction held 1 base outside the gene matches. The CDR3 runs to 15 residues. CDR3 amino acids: CATSRGLAATDTQYF. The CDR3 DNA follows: TGTGCCACCAGCAGAGGACTAGCGGCCACAGATACGCAGTATTTT. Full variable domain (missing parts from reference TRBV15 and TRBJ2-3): DAMVIQNPRYQVTQFGKPVTLSCSQTLNHNVMYWYQQKSSQAPKLLFHYYDKDFNNEADTPDNFQSRRPNTSFCFLDIRSPGLGDTAMYLCATSRGLAATDTQYFGPGTRLTVL.

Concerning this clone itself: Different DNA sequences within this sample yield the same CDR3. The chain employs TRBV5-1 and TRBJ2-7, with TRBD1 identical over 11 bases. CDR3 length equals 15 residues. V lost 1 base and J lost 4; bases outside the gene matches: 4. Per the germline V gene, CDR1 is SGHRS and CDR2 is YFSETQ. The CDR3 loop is CASSLSGTGGYEQYF. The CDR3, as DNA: TGCGCCAGCAGCTTGTCCGGGACAGGGGGATACGAGCAGTACTTC.

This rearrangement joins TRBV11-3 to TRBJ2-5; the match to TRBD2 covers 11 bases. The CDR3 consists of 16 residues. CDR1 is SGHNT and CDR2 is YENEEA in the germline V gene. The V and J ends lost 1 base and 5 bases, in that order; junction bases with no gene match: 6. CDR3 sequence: CASSLVAGGGGETQYF. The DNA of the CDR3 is TGTGCCAGCAGCTTAGTAGCGGGAGGGGGTGGGGAGACCCAGTACTTC.

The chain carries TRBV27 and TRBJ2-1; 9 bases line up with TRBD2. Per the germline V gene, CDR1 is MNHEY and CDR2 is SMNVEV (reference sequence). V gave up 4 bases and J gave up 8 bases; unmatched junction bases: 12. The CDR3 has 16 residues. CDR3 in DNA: TGTGCCAGCAGTTCCTATAGCGGGAGTTCGAAGGATGAGCAGTTCTTC. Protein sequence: CASSSYSGSSKDEQFF.

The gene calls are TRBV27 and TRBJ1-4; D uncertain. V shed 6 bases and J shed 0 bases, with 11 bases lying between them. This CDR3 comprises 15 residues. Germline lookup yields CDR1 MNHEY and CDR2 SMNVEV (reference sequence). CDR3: CASSLYSATNEKLFF. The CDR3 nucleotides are TGTGCCAGCAGCCTCTATAGCGCAACTAATGAAAAACTGTTTTTT.